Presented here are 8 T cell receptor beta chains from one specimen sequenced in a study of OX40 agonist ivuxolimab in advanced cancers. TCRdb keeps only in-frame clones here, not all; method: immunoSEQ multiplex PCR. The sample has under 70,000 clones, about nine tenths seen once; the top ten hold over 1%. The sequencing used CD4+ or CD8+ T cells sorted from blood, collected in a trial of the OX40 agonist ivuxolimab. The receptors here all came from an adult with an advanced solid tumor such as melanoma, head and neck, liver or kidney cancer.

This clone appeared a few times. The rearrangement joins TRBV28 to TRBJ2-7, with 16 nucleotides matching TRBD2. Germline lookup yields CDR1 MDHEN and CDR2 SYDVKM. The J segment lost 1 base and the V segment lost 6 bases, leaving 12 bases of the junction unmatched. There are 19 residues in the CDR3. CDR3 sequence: CASSRIPGLAGGPSYEQYF. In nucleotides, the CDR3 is TGTGCCAGCAGCCGAATCCCGGGACTAGCGGGAGGGCCGTCCTACGAGCAGTACTTC.

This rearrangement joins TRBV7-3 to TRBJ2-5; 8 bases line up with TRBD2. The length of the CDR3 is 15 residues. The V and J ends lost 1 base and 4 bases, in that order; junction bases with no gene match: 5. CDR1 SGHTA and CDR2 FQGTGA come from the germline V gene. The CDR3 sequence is CASSLMAGGIETQYF. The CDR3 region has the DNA TGTGCCAGCAGCTTAATGGCGGGAGGAATAGAGACCCAGTACTTC. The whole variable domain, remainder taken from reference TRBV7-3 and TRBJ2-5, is GAGVSQTPSNKVTEKGKYVELRCDPISGHTALYWYRQSLGQGPEFLIYFQGTGAADDSGLPNDRFFAVRPEGSVSTLKIQRTERGDSAVYLCASSLMAGGIETQYFGPGTRLLVL.

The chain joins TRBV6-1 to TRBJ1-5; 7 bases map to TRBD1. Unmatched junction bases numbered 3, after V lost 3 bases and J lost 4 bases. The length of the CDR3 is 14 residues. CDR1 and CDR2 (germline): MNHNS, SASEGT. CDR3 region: CASSDTGENQPQHF. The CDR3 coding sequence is TGTGCCAGCAGTGATACAGGGGAAAATCAGCCCCAGCATTTT.

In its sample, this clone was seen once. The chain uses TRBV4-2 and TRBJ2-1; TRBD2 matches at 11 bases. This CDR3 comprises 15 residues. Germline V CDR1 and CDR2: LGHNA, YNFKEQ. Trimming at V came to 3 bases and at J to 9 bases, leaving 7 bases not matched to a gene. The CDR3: CASSQGLAEGGEQFF. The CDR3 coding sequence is TGTGCCAGCAGCCAGGGACTAGCGGAGGGGGGTGAGCAGTTCTTC.

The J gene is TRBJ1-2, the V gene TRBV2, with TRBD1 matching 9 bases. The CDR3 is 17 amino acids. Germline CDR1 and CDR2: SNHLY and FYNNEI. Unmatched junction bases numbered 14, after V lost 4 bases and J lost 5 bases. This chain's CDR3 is CASSGGQGRGDKYGYTF. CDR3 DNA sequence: TGTGCCAGCAGTGGGGGACAGGGAAGAGGGGATAAGTATGGCTACACCTTC. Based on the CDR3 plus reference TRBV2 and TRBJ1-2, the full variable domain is EPEVTQTPSHQVTQMGQEVILRCVPISNHLYFYWYRQILGQKVEFLVSFYNNEISEKSEIFDDQFSVERPDGSNFTLKIRSTKLEDSAMYFCASSGGQGRGDKYGYTFGSGTRLTVV.

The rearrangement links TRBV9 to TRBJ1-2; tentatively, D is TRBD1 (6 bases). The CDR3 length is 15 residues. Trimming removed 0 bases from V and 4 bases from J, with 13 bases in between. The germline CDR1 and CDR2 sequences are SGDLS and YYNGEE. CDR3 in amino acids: CASSVGPGAGYGYTF. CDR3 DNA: TGTGCCAGCAGCGTAGGACCGGGGGCCGGCTATGGCTACACCTTC.

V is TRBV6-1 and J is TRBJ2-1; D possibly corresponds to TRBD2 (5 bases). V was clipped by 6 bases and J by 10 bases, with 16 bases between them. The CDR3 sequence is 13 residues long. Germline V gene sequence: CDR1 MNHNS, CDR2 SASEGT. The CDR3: CASRREDWEEQFF. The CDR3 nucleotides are TGTGCCAGCAGACGCGAGGACTGGGAAGAGCAGTTCTTC.

CDR3 amino acids: CASSLRSDGNEQYF. The CDR3, as DNA: TGCGCCAGCAGCTTGCGGTCTGACGGGAACGAGCAGTACTTC. The chain is built from TRBV5-1 and TRBJ2-7, with a weak D call TRBD2 (5 bases). Trimming removed 1 base from V and 5 bases from J, with 13 bases in between. CDR1 and CDR2 from the germline V gene are SGHRS and YFSETQ. The CDR3 loop spans 14 amino acids.